This TCR beta chain was recorded in a study of blood T cell repertoires in COVID-19. The CDR3 has 15 residues. Sequencing was performed with immunoSEQ multiplex PCR; in TCRdb, only in-frame clones are kept and a portion is missing. The sample lists over 30,000 clones, about 88% occurring once. This clone was observed a single time. The sample was peripheral blood. V is TRBV21-1 and J is TRBJ2-6; the table's D call, TRBD2, has no DNA check behind it. TRBV21-1 is a pseudogene. This clonotype was sampled from a man between 65 and 85 years old with active COVID-19. CDR3 nucleotide sequence: TGTGCCAGCAGCAAGTCCACGGCTGGGGCCAACGTCCTGACTTTC. Residues: CASSKSTAGANVLTF.